Shown below are 30 T cell receptor beta chains from a single sample sequenced in a study of T cells in Graves' hyperthyroidism and ophthalmopathy. TCR beta CDR3 sequences were amplified from RNA transcripts. HTBI primers drove first-round RT-PCR of the TCR CDR3. TCRdb reprocessed the multiplex PCR reads via MiXCR and lists one record per CDR3 protein. Counted here are roughly 550,000 distinct CDR3 sequences, approximately 16% occurring once; the ten biggest clones make up 25% to 30%. The sample consisted of blood. The receptors originated from a woman aged 30 to 39 with Graves' ophthalmopathy.

This clonotype was detected many times. The chain has TRBV12-3 or TRBV12-4 and TRBJ1-1; no reliable D call. This CDR3 has 12 amino acids. The ends were cut back, 5 bases at V and 11 bases at J, with 15 bases in the middle. CDR3 nucleotides: TGTGCCAGCAGTCCCCTTAGGGCGCACGCTTTCTTT. Its translation is CASSPLRAHAFF.

This clonotype was detected only a few times. One base away lies a much larger clone, so this may be a sequencing read error. CDR3 sequence (DNA): TGTGCCAGCAGCTTCCGACTAGCGGGAGATGAGACCCAGTACTTC. It translates to CASSFRLAGDETQYF. The chain recombines TRBV7-9 with TRBJ2-5; 12 bases match TRBD2. This CDR3 contains 15 residues. J was trimmed by 5 bases and V by 3 bases; bases with no gene match: 4. Per the germline V gene, CDR1 is SEHNR and CDR2 is FQNEAQ (reference sequence).

The table lists this clonotype with a few counts. The J gene is TRBJ2-5, the V gene TRBV30, with D perhaps TRBD2 (6 bases). V lost 0 bases and J 7 bases, leaving 6 bases between the germline ends. The germline gives CDR1 GTSNPN, CDR2 SVGIG (reference sequence). The CDR3 totals 11 residues. CDR3 amino acids: CAWSVAGTQYF. The DNA of the CDR3 is TGTGCCTGGAGTGTAGCGGGGACCCAGTACTTC.

This clonotype was recorded at least ten times. V usage is TRBV7-9 and J usage is TRBJ2-1; D is ambiguous. Germline loops: CDR1 SEHNR, CDR2 FQNEAQ (reference sequence). The CDR3 totals 12 residues. V was clipped by 3 bases and J by 9 bases, with 9 bases between them. The CDR3 DNA reads as TGTGCCAGCAGCTTCCCAGCAGCTGAGCAGTTCTTC. This encodes CASSFPAAEQFF.

The chain has TRBV12-3 or TRBV12-4 and TRBJ2-3; 11 bases align to TRBD2. After removal of 5 bases from V and 7 bases from J, the junction contained 8 bases not matched to a gene. The CDR3 has 15 amino acids. As DNA, the CDR3 is TGTGCCAGCAGTCCTCTAGCGGGAGGACAATATACGCAGTATTTT. It codes for CASSPLAGGQYTQYF.

The genes are TRBV9 and TRBJ2-5; perhaps TRBD2 as D (5 bases). The germline V gene encodes CDR1 SGDLS and CDR2 YYNGEE. The V end was cut by 0 bases, the J end by 5 bases, with 11 bases between. The CDR3 spans 14 residues. CDR3 bases: TGTGCCAGCAGCGTAGATTGGGCTAGCGAGACCCAGTACTTC. Its translation is CASSVDWASETQYF.

The rearrangement uses TRBV6-2 or TRBV6-3 and TRBJ2-5; D is uncertain. Trimming cost V 7 bases and J 2 bases, with 8 bases left between them. The CDR3 is made up of 12 amino acids. Germline CDR1 and CDR2: MNHEY and SVGEGT. The CDR3 DNA is TGTGCCAGCAAGGTGCCACAAGAGACCCAGTACTTC. Amino acids: CASKVPQETQYF.

The chain joins TRBV9 to TRBJ2-5; D ambiguous. Germline-derived CDR1 and CDR2 are SGDLS and YYNGEE. CDR3 length: 15 amino acids. V dropped 1 base and J dropped 5 bases, with 15 bases sitting between them. The CDR3 region has the DNA TGTGCCAGCAGCGTATCGGTGAGGCAGTGGGAGACCCAGTACTTC. Amino acid sequence: CASSVSVRQWETQYF.

This clonotype was recorded many times. The rearrangement uses TRBV7-9 and TRBJ2-5; 7 bases are a match to TRBD2. CDR1 is SEHNR, CDR2 FQNEAQ, per germline (reference sequence). The CDR3 has 13 amino acids. Trimming at V came to 5 bases and at J to 9 bases, leaving 9 bases not matched to a gene. The CDR3 coding sequence is TGTGCCAGCAGCCCCGGCGGGAGAGCGGCCCAGTACTTC. Its translation: CASSPGGRAAQYF.

Many counts were recorded for this clonotype. The V gene is TRBV2, the J gene TRBJ1-1, with D tentatively TRBD1 (6 bases). The CDR3 has 13 residues. Between the trimmed V and J ends, which lost 0 bases and 6 bases, there was a span of 8 bases. The germline V gene has CDR1 SNHLY and CDR2 FYNNEI. The CDR3 DNA sequence: TGTGCCAGCAGTGAAGCCAGGGGTTCTGAAGCTTTCTTT. This gives the protein CASSEARGSEAFF.

This CDR3 is CASSFLDTRSGANVLTF. The CDR3 coding sequence is TGTGCCAGCAGCTTTTTGGACACTCGCTCTGGGGCCAACGTCCTGACTTTC. This chain connects TRBV7-2 to TRBJ2-6; a possible D gene is TRBD1 (5 bases). The CDR3 is 17 amino acids. In germline, CDR1 is SGHTA, CDR2 FQGNSA. Trimming left V 3 bases short and J 0 bases short, with 12 bases between.

There are many counts of this clonotype. This sequence joins TRBV20-1 and TRBJ2-3; D remains ambiguous. Germline loops: CDR1 DFQATT, CDR2 SNEGSKA (reference sequence). Trimming left V 2 bases short and J 0 bases short, with 6 bases between. This CDR3 contains 13 residues. CDR3 nucleotide sequence: TGCAGTGCTAGACTGAGAAGCACAGATACGCAGTATTTT. Translated: CSARLRSTDTQYF.

The chain links TRBV4-2 to TRBJ2-7; D is uncertain. The CDR3 has 17 amino acids. V lost 0 bases and J lost 1, with 16 bases in between. The germline V gene has CDR1 LGHNA and CDR2 YNFKEQ. The CDR3 nucleotides read TGTGCCAGCAGCCAAGATTTTGCTTTTGGGATATCCTACGAGCAGTACTTC. Translation: CASSQDFAFGISYEQYF.

Ten or more counts support this clonotype. The CDR3 sequence: CASRETSGSFHEQYF. The CDR3 bases are TGTGCCAGCAGGGAGACTAGCGGGAGTTTCCACGAGCAGTACTTC. The rearrangement uses TRBV2 and TRBJ2-7; 12 bases are shared with TRBD2. Germline V gene lookup returns CDR1 SNHLY and CDR2 FYNNEI. The junction had 8 bases not matched to a gene; V was cut back by 6 bases and J by 5 bases. CDR3 length equals 15 residues.

The rearrangement joins TRBV6-1 to TRBJ1-1; D not certain. Germline V gene sequence: CDR1 MNHNS, CDR2 SASEGT. Trimming cost V 4 bases and J 0 bases, with 12 bases left between them. This CDR3 contains 15 residues. CDR3 protein: CASSASGSLNTEAFF. For the CDR3, the DNA is TGTGCCAGCAGTGCCTCCGGGAGCCTGAACACTGAAGCTTTCTTT.

This clonotype has at least ten counts. V usage is TRBV27 and J usage is TRBJ2-6; 11 nucleotides align to TRBD1. Germline lookup yields CDR1 MNHEY and CDR2 SMNVEV (reference sequence). The CDR3 loop spans 17 amino acids. After removal of 6 bases from V and 3 bases from J, the junction contained 7 bases not matched to a gene. The CDR3 loop reads CASRPWTGGDGANVLTF. CDR3 sequence (DNA): TGTGCCAGCAGGCCATGGACAGGGGGCGATGGGGCCAACGTCCTGACTTTC. Variable domain in full (rest from reference TRBV27 and TRBJ2-6): EAQVTQNPRYLITVTGKKLTVTCSQNMNHEYMSWYRQDPGLGLRQIYYSMNVEVTDKGDVPEGYKVSRKEKRNFPLILESPSPNQTSLYFCASRPWTGGDGANVLTFGAGSRLTVL.

V gene TRBV6-2 or TRBV6-3 combines with J gene TRBJ2-7; D might be TRBD1 (6 bases). CDR1 and CDR2 from the germline V gene are MNHEY and SVGEGT. The CDR3 is 15 residues long. The germline V and J ends were trimmed by 4 bases and 3 bases, with 16 bases remaining between them. For the CDR3, the DNA is TGTGCCAGCAGTTTTGACAGGCCGAATTACTACGAGCAGTACTTC. This gives the protein CASSFDRPNYYEQYF.

This clonotype was recorded at least ten times. The rearrangement uses TRBV14 and TRBJ2-3; D remains unclear. Between the trimmed V and J ends, which lost 2 bases and 2 bases, there was a span of 11 bases. This CDR3 is 15 amino acids long. Germline values: CDR1 SGHDN, CDR2 FVKESK. The CDR3 DNA sequence: TGTGCCAGCAGCCAATTCAGCAAACACACAGATACGCAGTATTTT. Translating gives CASSQFSKHTDTQYF. Supplemented by reference TRBV14 and TRBJ2-3, the full variable domain reads EAGVTQFPSHSVIEKGQTVTLRCDPISGHDNLYWYRRVMGKEIKFLLHFVKESKQDESGMPNNRFLAERTGGTYSTLKVQPAELEDSGVYFCASSQFSKHTDTQYFGPGTRLTVL.

The sample holds many counts of this clonotype. The chain recombines TRBV7-2 with TRBJ1-2; possibly TRBD1 for D (5 bases). Germline CDR1 reads SGHTA; CDR2 reads FQGNSA. This CDR3 contains 13 residues. Trimming took 3 bases from V and 8 from J, leaving 13 bases between them. The CDR3 DNA reads TGTGCCAGCAGCTTTTCCGGGAGGGACGGCTACACCTTC. Translation: CASSFSGRDGYTF. Variable domain in full (rest from reference TRBV7-2 and TRBJ1-2): GAGVSQSPSNKVTEKGKDVELRCDPISGHTALYWYRQSLGQGLEFLIYFQGNSAPDKSGLPSDRFSAERTGGSVSTLTIQRTQQEDSAVYLCASSFSGRDGYTFGSGTRLTVV.

In its sample, this clonotype was seen a few times. V usage is TRBV6-1 and J usage is TRBJ2-7, with D maybe TRBD1 (5 bases). Germline V gene lookup returns CDR1 MNHNS and CDR2 SASEGT. CDR3 length: 15 amino acids. V dropped 6 bases and J dropped 0 bases, with 15 bases sitting between them. CDR3 DNA sequence: TGTGCCAGCAGCTTGCAGGGTTTTAGCTCCTACGAGCAGTACTTC. Translated: CASSLQGFSSYEQYF.

This clonotype showed up many times. V is TRBV7-2 and J is TRBJ2-1; D may be TRBD2 (5 bases). Trimming took 0 bases from V and 10 from J, leaving 10 bases between them. This CDR3 has 13 residues. Germline V gene data show CDR1 as SGHTA and CDR2 as FQGNSA. The chain's CDR3 is CASSLAGGGEQFF. The CDR3 DNA follows: TGTGCCAGCAGCTTAGCTGGCGGCGGGGAGCAGTTCTTC.

A note on this clonotype: Germline and junction disagree at one end, which may indicate a read error. This rearrangement joins TRBV6-1 to TRBJ1-2; 9 nucleotides align to TRBD1. The CDR3 spans 14 residues. Per germline, CDR1 MNHNS and CDR2 SASEGT. The CDR3, as DNA: TGTGCCAGCAGCGAAGCGGGGACAGGGAGTGGCTACACCTTC. Its protein is CASSEAGTGSGYTF.

This clonotype was counted at least ten times. The rearrangement uses TRBV20-1 and TRBJ1-5; 8 nucleotides line up with TRBD1. The CDR3 extends over 13 amino acids. The trim removed 7 bases at V and 7 bases at J, leaving 9 bases unmatched. The germline CDR1 and CDR2 sequences are DFQATT and SNEGSKA (reference sequence). CDR3 region: CSVIQGGEQPQHF. The DNA for the CDR3 is TGCAGTGTAATACAGGGGGGTGAACAGCCCCAGCATTTT.

This clonotype was detected only a few times. The chain joins TRBV12-3 or TRBV12-4 to TRBJ1-2, with D uncertain. The CDR3 is made up of 12 amino acids. Trimming cost V 6 bases and J 7 bases, with 12 bases left between them. As DNA, the CDR3 is TGTGCCAGCAGGGCCCGTGTTGGTGGCTACACCTTC. It yields the protein CASRARVGGYTF.

The chain couples TRBV9 to TRBJ1-6; D is perhaps TRBD1 (5 bases). CDR1 SGDLS and CDR2 YYNGEE come from the germline V gene. Between the trimmed V and J ends, which lost 3 bases and 9 bases, there was a span of 13 bases. The CDR3 consists of 14 residues. CDR3 loop: CASSEAPGGSPLHF. The CDR3 DNA follows: TGTGCCAGCAGCGAGGCCCCCGGGGGTTCACCCCTCCACTTT. The full variable domain, rest sourced from reference TRBV9 and TRBJ1-6, is DSGVTQTPKHLITATGQRVTLRCSPRSGDLSVYWYQQSLDQGLQFLIQYYNGEERAKGNILERFSAQQFPDLHSELNLSSLELGDSALYFCASSEAPGGSPLHFGNGTRLTVT.

This clonotype was detected only a few times. This sequence joins TRBV9 and TRBJ2-5; TRBD2 matches 9 bases. V shed 1 base and J 4 bases; nucleotides not matched to a gene: 5. There are 15 residues in the CDR3. Looked up from germline, CDR1 is SGDLS and CDR2 is YYNGEE. This CDR3 is CASSVRLAAGETQYF. The CDR3 DNA sequence: TGTGCCAGCAGCGTAAGACTAGCGGCAGGAGAGACCCAGTACTTC.

This clonotype was detected many times. The chain links TRBV13 to TRBJ2-3, with D perhaps assigned TRBD1 or TRBD2 (5 bases each). Trimming cost V 5 bases and J 0 bases, with 6 bases left between them. The CDR3 is 13 residues long. Germline V gene data show CDR1 as PRHDT and CDR2 as FYEKMQ (reference sequence). CDR3 loop: CASSGGSTDTQYF. The CDR3 region has the DNA TGTGCCAGCAGCGGGGGAAGCACAGATACGCAGTATTTT.

The chain uses TRBV30 and TRBJ2-7; no definite D call. Germline values: CDR1 GTSNPN, CDR2 SVGIG (reference sequence). V was pared by 0 bases and J by 3 bases, with 9 bases between. CDR3 length: 13 residues. The CDR3 bases are TGTGCCTGGAGTGTGTCTAGTAGCTACGAGCAGTACTTC. Translating gives CAWSVSSSYEQYF.

A note on this clonotype: A read error is possible here, since a much larger clone lies one base away. The J gene is TRBJ2-1, the V gene TRBV11-2, with 8 bases lining up with TRBD1. CDR1 and CDR2 (germline): SGHAT, FQNNGV. The CDR3 is 16 residues long. V trimming: 3 bases; J trimming: 9 bases; junction bases outside the gene matches: 13. CDR3 nucleotide sequence: TGTGCCAGCAGCTTGCCCAGGGGGCGCGACGACGCTGAGCAGTTCTTC. Protein product: CASSLPRGRDDAEQFF.

Many counts were recorded for this clonotype. The CDR3 DNA reads as TGCAGTGCCCACAGGGGGGCGAAAGAGACCCAGTACTTC. The encoded protein is CSAHRGAKETQYF. This chain connects TRBV20-1 to TRBJ2-5; 8 bases match TRBD1. From germline, CDR1 is DFQATT and CDR2 SNEGSKA (reference sequence). The CDR3 spans 13 residues. The V gene end was trimmed by 6 bases and the J gene end by 3 bases; junction bases not matched to a gene: 6.